This TCR beta chain is from a study of blood T cell repertoires in COVID-19. Study-wide context: The United States, Italy and Spain supplied acute and convalescent COVID-19 samples. T cells, B-cell-depleted T cells, or PBMCs supplied cDNA or gDNA.

V was clipped by 1 base and J by 7 bases; unmatched bases: 4. Per germline, CDR1 MNHEY and CDR2 SMNVEV (reference sequence). There are 16 residues in the CDR3. As processed by the authors: Amplifying reference gene primers gave estimates of nucleated cell counts. Some clones are missing from TCRdb's copy, which holds only in-frame ones; the method was immunoSEQ multiplex PCR. The V and J calls and the clone size are those of that table, but D and trimming were determined from the DNA. The sample holds over 100,000 clones, approximately 87% seen once. This clone was seen just once. The chain uses TRBV27 and TRBJ2-1; 13 bases fit TRBD2. The TCR was taken from a woman aged 55-70 years with acute or convalescent COVID-19. The sequenced material came from peripheral blood. This CDR3 reads CASSLWTSGSINEQFF. Here the CDR3 DNA reads TGTGCCAGCAGTTTATGGACTAGCGGGAGTATTAATGAGCAGTTCTTC.